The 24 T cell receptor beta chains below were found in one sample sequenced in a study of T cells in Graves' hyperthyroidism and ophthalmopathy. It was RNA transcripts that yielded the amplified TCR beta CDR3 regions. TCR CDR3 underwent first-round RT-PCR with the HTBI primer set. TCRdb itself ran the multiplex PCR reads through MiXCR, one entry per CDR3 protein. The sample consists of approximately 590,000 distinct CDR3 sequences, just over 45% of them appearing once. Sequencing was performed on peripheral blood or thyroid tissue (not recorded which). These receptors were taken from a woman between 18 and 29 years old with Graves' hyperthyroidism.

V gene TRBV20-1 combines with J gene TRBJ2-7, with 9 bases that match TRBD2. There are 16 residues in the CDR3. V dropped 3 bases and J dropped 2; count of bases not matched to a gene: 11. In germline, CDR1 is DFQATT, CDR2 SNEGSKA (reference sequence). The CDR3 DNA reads TGCAGTGCTAGGGGACTAGGGGGACTAGCAACCTACGAGCAGTACTTC. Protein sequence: CSARGLGGLATYEQYF.

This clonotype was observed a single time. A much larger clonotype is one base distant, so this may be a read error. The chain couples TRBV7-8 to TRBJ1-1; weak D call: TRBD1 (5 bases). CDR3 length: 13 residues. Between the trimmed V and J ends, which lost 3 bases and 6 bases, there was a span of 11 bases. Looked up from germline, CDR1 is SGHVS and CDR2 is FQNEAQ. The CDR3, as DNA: TGTGCCAGCAGCTTCAGGAGGGGCGCTGAAGCTTTCTTT. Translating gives CASSFRRGAEAFF.

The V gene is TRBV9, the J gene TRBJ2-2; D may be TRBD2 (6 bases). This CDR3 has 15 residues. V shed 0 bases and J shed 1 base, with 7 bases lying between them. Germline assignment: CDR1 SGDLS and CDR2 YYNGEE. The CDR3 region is CASSVVSGNTGELFF. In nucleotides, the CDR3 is TGTGCCAGCAGCGTAGTTAGCGGGAACACCGGGGAGCTGTTTTTT.

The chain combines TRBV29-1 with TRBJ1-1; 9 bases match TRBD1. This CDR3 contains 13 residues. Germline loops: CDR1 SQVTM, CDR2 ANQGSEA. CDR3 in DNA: TGCGGCGCCGGACAGGGGTTCGACACTGAAGCTTTCTTT. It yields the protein CGAGQGFDTEAFF.

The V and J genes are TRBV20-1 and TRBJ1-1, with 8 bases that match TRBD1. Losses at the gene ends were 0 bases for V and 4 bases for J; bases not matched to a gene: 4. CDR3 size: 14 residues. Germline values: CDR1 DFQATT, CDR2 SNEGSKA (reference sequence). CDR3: CSAREDRGGTEAFF. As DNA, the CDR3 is TGCAGTGCTAGAGAAGACAGGGGAGGCACTGAAGCTTTCTTT.

Here the CDR3 reads CASIQVDEKLFF. The CDR3, as DNA: TGTGCCAGCATCCAAGTAGATGAAAAACTGTTTTTT. The rearrangement uses TRBV7-9 and TRBJ1-4, with D hard to call. The V and J ends lost 7 bases and 6 bases respectively, with 9 bases between them. This CDR3 spans 12 amino acids. From germline, CDR1 is SEHNR and CDR2 FQNEAQ (reference sequence). Combining the CDR3 with reference TRBV7-9 and TRBJ1-4 gives the whole variable domain DTGVSQNPRHKITKRGQNVTFRCDPISEHNRLYWYRQTLGQGPEFLTYFQNEAQLEKSRLLSDRFSAERPKGSFSTLEIQRTEQGDSAMYLCASIQVDEKLFFGSGTQLSVL.

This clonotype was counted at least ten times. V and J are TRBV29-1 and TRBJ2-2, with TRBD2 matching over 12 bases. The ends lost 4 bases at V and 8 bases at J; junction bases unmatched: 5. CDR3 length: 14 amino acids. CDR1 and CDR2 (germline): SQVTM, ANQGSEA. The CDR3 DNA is TGCAGCGTTGGTCTAGCGGGAGGGGTAGGGGAGCTGTTTTTT. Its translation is CSVGLAGGVGELFF.

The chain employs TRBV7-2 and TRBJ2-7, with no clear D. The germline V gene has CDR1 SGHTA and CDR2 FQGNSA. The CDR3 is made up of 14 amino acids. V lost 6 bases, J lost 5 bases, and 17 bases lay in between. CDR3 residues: CASSSYLRMDEQYF. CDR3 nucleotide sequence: TGTGCCAGCAGTTCCTACTTACGTATGGACGAGCAGTACTTC.

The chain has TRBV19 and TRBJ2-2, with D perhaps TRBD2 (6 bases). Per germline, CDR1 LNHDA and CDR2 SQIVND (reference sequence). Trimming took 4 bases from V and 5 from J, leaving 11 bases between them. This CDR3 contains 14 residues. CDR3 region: CASSNGLSTGELFF. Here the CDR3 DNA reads TGTGCCAGTAGTAACGGACTATCGACCGGGGAGCTGTTTTTT.

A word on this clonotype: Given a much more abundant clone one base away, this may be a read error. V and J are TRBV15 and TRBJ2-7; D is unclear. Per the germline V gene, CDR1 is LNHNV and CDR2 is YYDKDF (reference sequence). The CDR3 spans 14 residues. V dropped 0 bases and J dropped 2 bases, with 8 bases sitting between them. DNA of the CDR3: TGTGCCACCAGCAGAGATCGGGTGACCTACGAGCAGTACTTC. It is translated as CATSRDRVTYEQYF.

The CDR3 reads CASSQGVLDNSPLHF. Here the CDR3 DNA reads TGTGCCAGCAGCCAAGGGGTATTGGATAATTCACCCCTCCACTTT. This chain connects TRBV7-3 to TRBJ1-6; TRBD1 might be the D (5 bases). There are 15 residues in the CDR3. Trimming stripped 5 bases from V and 5 bases from J, with 13 bases between. The V gene's germline CDR1 is SGHTA and CDR2 FQGTGA.

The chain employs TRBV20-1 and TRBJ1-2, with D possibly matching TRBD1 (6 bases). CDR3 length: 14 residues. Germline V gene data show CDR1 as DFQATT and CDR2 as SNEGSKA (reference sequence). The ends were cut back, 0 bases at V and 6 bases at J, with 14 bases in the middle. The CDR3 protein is CSAREEGRGDGYTF. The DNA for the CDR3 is TGCAGTGCTAGAGAGGAGGGCAGGGGAGATGGCTACACCTTC.

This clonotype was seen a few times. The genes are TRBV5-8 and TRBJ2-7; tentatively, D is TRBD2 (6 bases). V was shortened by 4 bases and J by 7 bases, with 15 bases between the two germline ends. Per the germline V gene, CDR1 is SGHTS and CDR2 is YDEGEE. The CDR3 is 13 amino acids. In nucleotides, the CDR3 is TGTGCCAGCAGCACGGGACTCCCCAAGGAGCAGTACTTC. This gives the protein CASSTGLPKEQYF.

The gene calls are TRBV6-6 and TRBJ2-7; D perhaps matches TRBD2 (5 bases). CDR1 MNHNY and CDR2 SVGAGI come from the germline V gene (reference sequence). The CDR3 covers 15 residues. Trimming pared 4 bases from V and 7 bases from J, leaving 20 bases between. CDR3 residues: CASSSINLAVLEQYF. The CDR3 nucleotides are TGTGCCAGCAGTTCCATCAATCTAGCAGTCCTTGAGCAGTACTTC.

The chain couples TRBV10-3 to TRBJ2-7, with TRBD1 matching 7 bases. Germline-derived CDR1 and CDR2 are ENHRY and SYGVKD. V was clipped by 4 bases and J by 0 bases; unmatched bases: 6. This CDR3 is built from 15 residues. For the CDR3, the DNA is TGTGCCATCAGTGGGACGACAGGGAGCTCCTACGAGCAGTACTTC. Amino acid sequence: CAISGTTGSSYEQYF.

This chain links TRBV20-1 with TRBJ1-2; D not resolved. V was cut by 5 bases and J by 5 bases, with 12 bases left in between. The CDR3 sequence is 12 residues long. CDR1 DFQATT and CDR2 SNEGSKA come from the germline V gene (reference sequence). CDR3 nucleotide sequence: TGCAGTGCTTACCGCCCAGGTTATGGCTACACCTTC. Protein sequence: CSAYRPGYGYTF.

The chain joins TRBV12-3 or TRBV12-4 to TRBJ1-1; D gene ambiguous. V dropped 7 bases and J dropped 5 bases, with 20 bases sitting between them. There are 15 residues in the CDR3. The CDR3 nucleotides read TGTGCCAGCAATCCTTTTATGGGCAGGCCAACTGAAGCTTTCTTT. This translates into CASNPFMGRPTEAFF.

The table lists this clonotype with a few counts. Here the CDR3 DNA reads TGTGCCAGCAGTGAAGGACAGGGGTACTATGGCTACACCTTC. Translation: CASSEGQGYYGYTF. The J gene is TRBJ1-2, the V gene TRBV6-1; 8 nucleotides agree with TRBD1. The CDR3 totals 14 residues. The V gene's germline CDR1 is MNHNS and CDR2 SASEGT. Germline trimming cut 1 base from V and 3 bases from J; bases unmatched to any gene: 1.

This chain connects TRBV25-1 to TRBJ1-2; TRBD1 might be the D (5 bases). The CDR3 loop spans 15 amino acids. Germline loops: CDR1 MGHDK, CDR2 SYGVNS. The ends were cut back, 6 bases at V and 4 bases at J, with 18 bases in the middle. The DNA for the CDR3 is TGTGCCAGCAGCCAAATGCAGGTGGGGGGCTATGGCTACACCTTC. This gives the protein CASSQMQVGGYGYTF.

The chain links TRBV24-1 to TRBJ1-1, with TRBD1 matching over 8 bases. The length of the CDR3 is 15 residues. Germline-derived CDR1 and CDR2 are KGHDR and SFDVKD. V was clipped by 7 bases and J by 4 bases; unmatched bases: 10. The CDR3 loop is CATSASGGRGTEAFF. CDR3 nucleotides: TGTGCCACCAGCGCCTCAGGGGGCCGGGGCACTGAAGCTTTCTTT.

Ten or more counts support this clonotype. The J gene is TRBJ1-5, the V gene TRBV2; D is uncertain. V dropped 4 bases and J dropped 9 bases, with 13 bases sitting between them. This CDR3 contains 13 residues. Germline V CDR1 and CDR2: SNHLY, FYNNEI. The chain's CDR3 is CASSGARAVPQHF. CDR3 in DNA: TGTGCCAGCAGTGGGGCCCGGGCGGTGCCCCAGCATTTT.

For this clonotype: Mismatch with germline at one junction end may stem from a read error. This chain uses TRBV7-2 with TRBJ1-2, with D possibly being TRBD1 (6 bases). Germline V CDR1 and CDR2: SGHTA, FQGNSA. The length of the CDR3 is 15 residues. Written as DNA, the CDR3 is TGTGCCAGCACCTTATTCCGGGGGCCTAACTATGGCTACACCTTC. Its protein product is CASTLFRGPNYGYTF.

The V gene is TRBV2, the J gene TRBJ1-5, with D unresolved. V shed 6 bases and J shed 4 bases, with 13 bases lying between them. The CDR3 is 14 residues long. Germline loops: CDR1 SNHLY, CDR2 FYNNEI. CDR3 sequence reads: CASSLGDHNQPQHF. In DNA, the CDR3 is TGTGCCAGCAGCTTAGGAGATCATAATCAGCCCCAGCATTTT.

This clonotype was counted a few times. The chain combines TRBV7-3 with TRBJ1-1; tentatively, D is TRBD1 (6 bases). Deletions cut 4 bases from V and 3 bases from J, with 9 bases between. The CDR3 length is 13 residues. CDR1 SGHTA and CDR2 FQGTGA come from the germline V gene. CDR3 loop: CASSWNRDTEAFF. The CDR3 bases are TGTGCCAGCAGCTGGAACAGGGACACTGAAGCTTTCTTT.